One sample yielded the 22 T cell receptor beta chains listed below, sequenced in a study of blood T cell repertoires in COVID-19. The method was immunoSEQ multiplex PCR; TCRdb's version includes in-frame clones alone and lacks a portion of them. The table lists fewer than 250,000 clones, 85% to 90% of them singletons. The sample taken for sequencing was peripheral blood. These receptors were obtained from a woman in her forties or fifties with acute or convalescent COVID-19.

V is TRBV7-8 and J is TRBJ1-5; TRBD1 aligns across 9 bases. V lost 2 bases to trimming and J lost 0 bases; unmatched junction nucleotides: 5. The V gene's germline CDR1 is SGHVS and CDR2 FQNEAQ. CDR3 length: 17 residues. This chain's CDR3 is CASSLRDRADSNQPQHF. The CDR3 DNA follows: TGTGCCAGCAGCTTAAGGGACAGGGCCGATAGCAATCAGCCCCAGCATTTT.

This clone was seen only a few times. This chain connects TRBV12-3 or TRBV12-4 to TRBJ1-5; 8 bases match TRBD1. V shed 6 bases and J 3 bases; nucleotides not matched to a gene: 1. The CDR3 is 13 residues long. CDR3 in DNA: TGTGCCAGCAGGGGACAGGTCAATCAGCCCCAGCATTTT. It encodes CASRGQVNQPQHF.

The chain carries TRBV11-2 and TRBJ2-2, with a tentative D call TRBD2 (6 bases). This CDR3 spans 15 amino acids. Germline V lookup: CDR1 SGHAT, CDR2 FQNNGV. V was pared by 6 bases and J by 4 bases, with 15 bases between. For the CDR3, the DNA is TGTGCCAGCAGACCTACGGAGGGAGGCACCGGGGAGCTGTTTTTT. Its translation is CASRPTEGGTGELFF.

The chain couples TRBV6-5 to TRBJ1-1; 7 bases agree with TRBD1. The junction had 7 bases not matched to a gene; V was cut back by 6 bases and J by 3 bases. CDR3 length equals 14 residues. The germline V gene encodes CDR1 MNHEY and CDR2 SVGAGI. CDR3 in DNA: TGTGCCAGCAGGTCCGACAGGGTGTACACTGAAGCTTTCTTT. Translating gives CASRSDRVYTEAFF.

This chain joins TRBV2 and TRBJ1-2, with a weak D call TRBD1 (6 bases). The CDR3 runs 13 residues. Germline V CDR1 and CDR2: SNHLY, FYNNEI. Trimming removed 7 bases from V and 3 bases from J, with 12 bases in between. This CDR3 reads CASTLNRDYGYTF. CDR3 sequence (DNA): TGTGCCAGCACCTTGAACAGGGACTATGGCTACACCTTC.

V gene TRBV30 combines with J gene TRBJ2-7, with a possible D match to TRBD1 (7 bases). This CDR3 contains 12 residues. V was clipped by 4 bases and J by 7 bases, with 14 bases between them. Germline CDR1 is GTSNPN and CDR2 is SVGIG (reference sequence). Here the CDR3 reads CAWTRRGQEQYF. CDR3 nucleotides: TGTGCCTGGACCCGGAGGGGGCAAGAGCAGTACTTC.

The rearrangement links TRBV5-1 to TRBJ1-1, with 10 positions matching TRBD1. The length of the CDR3 is 16 residues. CDR1 SGHRS and CDR2 YFSETQ come from the germline V gene. V gave up 5 bases and J gave up 2 bases; unmatched junction bases: 9. The CDR3 nucleotides read TGCGCCAGCAGAGGGGGGACAGGGGAAACTAACACTGAAGCTTTCTTT. This sequence encodes CASRGGTGETNTEAFF.

This clone came up once. The chain employs TRBV9 and TRBJ1-2, with 11 positions matching TRBD1. This CDR3 has 15 residues. The ends lost 0 bases at V and 4 bases at J; junction bases unmatched: 2. Germline CDR1 is SGDLS and CDR2 is YYNGEE. The CDR3 sequence is CASSVGTGGFYGYTF. The CDR3 nucleotides are TGTGCCAGCAGCGTAGGGACAGGGGGCTTCTATGGCTACACCTTC.

The chain combines TRBV30 with TRBJ2-2, with D hard to call. Per germline, CDR1 GTSNPN and CDR2 SVGIG (reference sequence). V lost 2 bases and J lost 5, with 6 bases in between. The CDR3 sequence is 12 residues long. The CDR3 sequence is CAWSPRTGELFF. The DNA of the CDR3 is TGTGCCTGGAGTCCTAGGACCGGGGAGCTGTTTTTT.

The gene calls are TRBV7-2 and TRBJ2-2; TRBD2 matches 7 bases. V trimming: 2 bases; J trimming: 8 bases; junction bases outside the gene matches: 5. CDR1 is SGHTA and CDR2 is FQGNSA in the germline V gene. The CDR3 totals 14 residues. The CDR3 loop reads CASSLWGREGELFF. For the CDR3, the DNA is TGTGCCAGCAGCTTATGGGGGAGGGAGGGGGAGCTGTTTTTT.

The chain carries TRBV4-1 and TRBJ1-3; D is unresolved. V was cut by 0 bases and J by 4 bases, with 13 bases left in between. This CDR3 region has 16 residues. Germline assignment: CDR1 MGHRA and CDR2 YSYEKL. The CDR3 sequence: CASSQDFSAGGNTIYF. CDR3 sequence (DNA): TGCGCCAGCAGCCAAGATTTCTCAGCGGGGGGAAACACCATATATTTT.

This clone was observed once. This chain uses TRBV11-2 with TRBJ2-5; TRBD1 matches at 7 bases. This CDR3 comprises 16 residues. Germline loops: CDR1 SGHAT, CDR2 FQNNGV. The ends lost 6 bases at V and 2 bases at J; junction bases unmatched: 12. Here the CDR3 DNA reads TGTGCCAGCAGGCGTTCGACCGGGACAGCGCAAGAGACCCAGTACTTC. Encoded protein: CASRRSTGTAQETQYF.

This clone was counted once. This chain joins TRBV6-2 or TRBV6-3 and TRBJ2-2; a weak D match, TRBD2 (6 bases). Between the trimmed V and J ends, which lost 5 bases and 2 bases, there was a span of 9 bases. The V gene's germline CDR1 is MNHEY and CDR2 SVGEGT. This CDR3 spans 14 amino acids. The chain's CDR3 is CASSNSGNTGELFF. In nucleotides, the CDR3 is TGTGCCAGCAGTAATAGCGGTAACACCGGGGAGCTGTTTTTT.

The rearrangement uses TRBV3-1 (or the pseudogene TRBV3-2) and TRBJ2-1; 9 bases map to TRBD2. The CDR3 sequence is 15 residues long. V lost 4 bases to trimming and J lost 5 bases; unmatched junction nucleotides: 6. The germline gives CDR1 LGHDT, CDR2 YNNKEL (reference sequence). CDR3 nucleotide sequence: TGTGCCAGCAGCCCCTTAGCGGGAGCGCACAATGAGCAGTTCTTC. Amino acids: CASSPLAGAHNEQFF.

The chain carries TRBV7-9 and TRBJ2-1, with 9 bases matching TRBD2. With V trimmed by 3 bases and J by 6 bases, 9 bases remained unmatched. The CDR3 is 16 amino acids. The V gene's germline CDR1 is SEHNR and CDR2 FQNEAQ (reference sequence). The CDR3 region has the DNA TGTGCCAGCAGCTTTGGAACGGTAGCGGGGGTCAATGAGCAGTTCTTC. Residues: CASSFGTVAGVNEQFF.

This rearrangement joins TRBV7-9 to TRBJ1-2; unclear D gene. This CDR3 region has 12 residues. CDR1 is SEHNR, CDR2 FQNEAQ, per germline (reference sequence). Trimming removed 2 bases from V and 6 bases from J, with 7 bases in between. The CDR3 sequence: CASSLPVNGYTF. DNA of the CDR3: TGTGCCAGCAGCTTACCTGTAAATGGCTACACCTTC.

This chain connects TRBV24-1 to TRBJ2-6; D gene unclear. V lost 5 bases and J 1 base, leaving 11 bases between the germline ends. This CDR3 region has 16 residues. The germline V gene has CDR1 KGHDR and CDR2 SFDVKD. CDR3 DNA sequence: TGTGCCACCAGTGGGGCCCGACCTTCTGGGGCCAACGTCCTGACTTTC. Protein sequence: CATSGARPSGANVLTF.

The count of this clone is one. V gene TRBV27 combines with J gene TRBJ1-2, with D possibly matching TRBD1 (6 bases). Germline V gene lookup returns CDR1 MNHEY and CDR2 SMNVEV (reference sequence). The V end was cut by 10 bases, the J end by 5 bases, with 14 bases between. The CDR3 sequence is 12 residues long. CDR3 DNA: TGTGCCACCCACAGGGCTCCATATGGCTACACCTTC. It is translated as CATHRAPYGYTF.

The rearrangement links TRBV6-2 or TRBV6-3 to TRBJ2-5; tentatively, D is TRBD1 (6 bases). The CDR3 length is 15 residues. Trimming took off 5 bases at V and 3 bases at J, with 16 bases between the two ends. CDR1 MNHEY and CDR2 SVGEGT come from the germline V gene. CDR3 DNA sequence: TGTGCCAGCAGTCACCCTAGAGGGGGAAAAGAGACCCAGTACTTC. Translation gives CASSHPRGGKETQYF.

CDR3 in amino acids: CASSESPSSYNEQFF. CDR3 bases: TGCGCCAGCAGTGAGAGCCCGAGCTCCTACAATGAGCAGTTCTTC. J is TRBJ2-1 and V is TRBV10-2; D is ambiguous. Germline CDR1 is WSHSY and CDR2 is SAAADI. The CDR3 spans 15 residues. The ends were cut back, 2 bases at V and 0 bases at J, with 8 bases in the middle.

This chain joins TRBV4-3 and TRBJ2-7, with D unclear. Between the trimmed V and J ends, which lost 0 bases and 1 base, there was a span of 10 bases. Germline lookup yields CDR1 LGHNA and CDR2 YSLEER. The length of the CDR3 is 15 residues. The CDR3 is CASSQDVGQSYEQYF. DNA for the CDR3: TGCGCCAGCAGCCAAGACGTTGGGCAGTCCTACGAGCAGTACTTC.

The chain couples TRBV21-1 to TRBJ1-5; the tabulated D call, TRBD1, remains unverified against the DNA. TRBV21-1 is shown as a pseudogene. This CDR3 has 10 amino acids. As DNA, the CDR3 is TGTGCCACTAGGACAGGGCCCCAGCATTTT. The encoded protein is CATRTGPQHF.